This note documents a single T cell receptor (beta chain) sequence. The antigen is undetermined. The data stem from a study of cytomegalovirus exposure and HLA in healthy donors. General study findings and limits: In a later analysis, the majority of CMV-associated beta chains seemingly showed HLA restriction. For cytomegalovirus status, the classifier reportedly gave diagnoses with high specificity and sensitivity.

Per germline, CDR1 SGHDT and CDR2 YYEEEE. The ends were cut back, 0 bases at V and 10 bases at J, with 7 bases in the middle. This CDR3 region has 11 residues. Researchers ran the PCR with 60 Vbeta and 13 Jbeta primers. Method: immunoSEQ multiplex PCR; TCRdb's copy keeps in-frame clones and lacks some. This table has 170,000 or so clones, under 80% appearing once. This receptor was identified in a woman aged 25 to 45 in good health and CMV-seronegative. The rearrangement uses TRBV5-6 and TRBJ2-5; D remains unclear. Sequencing input: PBMCs. The CDR3 DNA sequence: TGTGCCAGCAGCTTGGGGAGAAGCCAGTACTTC. Its translation: CASSLGRSQYF.